These T cell receptor beta chains were read from a single sample in a study of OX40 agonist ivuxolimab in advanced cancers. Sequencing was performed with immunoSEQ multiplex PCR; in TCRdb, only in-frame clones are kept and a portion is missing. The table has some 30,000 clones, 79% seen once. This sample comprised CD4+ or CD8+ T cells sorted from blood, obtained in a trial of the OX40 agonist ivuxolimab. These receptors originate from an adult with an advanced solid tumor such as melanoma, head and neck, liver or kidney cancer. Both conserved end residues are part of each CDR3. D genes are given only for firm matches. Rows give clone size only sometimes, using once, few, many, or a class for an expanded clone.

cdr3_nt | cdr3_aa | clone_size | d_call | j_call | v_call
TGTGCCAGCAGTTCGTCCAGGGGTGGCAATGAGCAGTTCTTC | CASSSSRGGNEQFF | once | NA | TRBJ2-1 | TRBV27
TGTGCCAGCAGTCTCCTCCCAACACCGGCGGGGTGGGAAAAACTGTTTTTT | CASSLLPTPAGWEKLFF | once | NA | TRBJ1-4 | TRBV28
TGTGCCAGCAGCCCCGGGGAAGGACAGGGCATCTATGGCTACACCTTC | CASSPGEGQGIYGYTF | NA | TRBD1 | TRBJ1-2 | TRBV7-6
TGTGCTAGTGCCCCGAGGACTGGTCATGAGCAGTTCTTC | CASAPRTGHEQFF | NA | NA | TRBJ2-1 | TRBV12-5
TGTGCCAGCAGTTTATCGACGGCAGCTAACTATGGCTACACCTTC | CASSLSTAANYGYTF | once | NA | TRBJ1-2 | TRBV28
TGTGCCAGCAGTAAACAGGGGGCCGGGGAGACCCAGTACTTC | CASSKQGAGETQYF | NA | TRBD1 | TRBJ2-5 | TRBV27
TGTGCCAGCAGTGAATGGGCTAGCGGGGAACTAGATACGCAGTATTTT | CASSEWASGELDTQYF | few | TRBD2 | TRBJ2-3 | TRBV25-1
TGCGCCAGCAGGACAGGATATAATTCACCCCTCCACTTT | CASRTGYNSPLHF | NA | NA | TRBJ1-6 | TRBV5-1
TGTGCCAGCAGCTTAGAAGGGGGCAATCAGCCCCAGCATTTT | CASSLEGGNQPQHF | NA | NA | TRBJ1-5 | TRBV11-2
TGCGCCAGCAGCTCTGGACGGGGAGAAGGAAATTCACCCCTCCACTTT | CASSSGRGEGNSPLHF | NA | NA | TRBJ1-6 | TRBV5-1
TGCGCCAGCAGCCGTGGACCGGAGGTGGACACTGAAGCTTTCTTT | CASSRGPEVDTEAFF | NA | NA | TRBJ1-1 | TRBV4-3
TGTGCCACCAGCAGAGCCGACGCGAACACTGAAGCTTTCTTT | CATSRADANTEAFF | NA | NA | TRBJ1-1 | TRBV15
TGTGCCAGCACCATACGGACAGGGTTTGGGGACTATGGCTACACCTTC | CASTIRTGFGDYGYTF | few | TRBD1 | TRBJ1-2 | TRBV2
TGTGCCACGGGGCGGCAGGGAAGGAATACTGAAGCTTTCTTT | CATGRQGRNTEAFF | NA | NA | TRBJ1-1 | TRBV2
TGTGCCAGCAGCCAAGAGGCCCTAACAGGAGTTAATTCACCCCTCCACTTT | CASSQEALTGVNSPLHF | NA | NA | TRBJ1-6 | TRBV5-4
TGTGCCAGCAGCCCGACCGGGGGTCGCTACGAGCAGTACTTC | CASSPTGGRYEQYF | NA | NA | TRBJ2-7 | TRBV5-4
TGCAGCGCCCAAGTATCCGGATCGAACACTGAAGCTTTCTTT | CSAQVSGSNTEAFF | NA | NA | TRBJ1-1 | TRBV29-1
TGTGCCTGGAGGACAAGCCGCAATGAAAAACTGTTTTTT | CAWRTSRNEKLFF | once | NA | TRBJ1-4 | TRBV30
TGTGCCAGCAGCGCCGACAGTGGTGGTAGCAATCAGCCCCAGCATTTT | CASSADSGGSNQPQHF | large | NA | TRBJ1-5 | TRBV21-1
TGCGCCAGCAGCGCAATTCCCACCGGGGAGCTGTTTTTT | CASSAIPTGELFF | NA | NA | TRBJ2-2 | TRBV5-1
TGTGCCAGCAGCCCCCGACAGGGACAAGAGACCCAGTACTTC | CASSPRQGQETQYF | NA | TRBD1 | TRBJ2-5 | TRBV9
TGTGCCAGCAGTGTCCCAGCCCCCGGGGAGCTGTTTTTT | CASSVPAPGELFF | few | NA | TRBJ2-2 | TRBV2
TGTGCCAGCTCACCTACCTCTAACTATGGCTACACCTTC | CASSPTSNYGYTF | few | NA | TRBJ1-2 | TRBV18
TGTGCCTGGAGACTACAGGGGGGCACTGAAGCTTTCTTT | CAWRLQGGTEAFF | NA | TRBD1 | TRBJ1-1 | TRBV30